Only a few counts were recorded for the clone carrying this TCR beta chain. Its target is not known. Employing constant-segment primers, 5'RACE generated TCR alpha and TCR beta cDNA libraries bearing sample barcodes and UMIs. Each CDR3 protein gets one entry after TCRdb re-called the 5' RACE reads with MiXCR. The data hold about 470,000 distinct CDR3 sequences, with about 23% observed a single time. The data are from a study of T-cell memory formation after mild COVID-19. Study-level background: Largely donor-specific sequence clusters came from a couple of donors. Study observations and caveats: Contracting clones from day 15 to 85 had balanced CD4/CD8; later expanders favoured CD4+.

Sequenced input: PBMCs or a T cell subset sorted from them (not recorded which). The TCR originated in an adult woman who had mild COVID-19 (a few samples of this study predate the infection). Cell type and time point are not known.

CDR3 loop: CASSQDRDTAYGYTF. CDR3 nucleotides: TGCGCCAGCAGCCAAGATAGGGACACCGCCTATGGCTACACCTTC. This chain joins TRBV4-1 and TRBJ1-2, with D maybe TRBD1 (6 bases). V was shortened by 0 bases and J by 4 bases, with 12 bases between the two germline ends. The V gene's germline CDR1 is MGHRA and CDR2 YSYEKL. The CDR3 consists of 15 residues.